This TCR beta chain was profiled in a study of shared clonotypes between healthy human individuals. Study as a whole: Every donor yielded three CD4 naive, three CD4 memory, two CD8 naive and one CD8 memory plate. Whole-study results and caveats: Among non-shared clonotypes, generation probabilities were lower than among those shared by all four donors.

The germline V gene encodes CDR1 GTSNPN and CDR2 SVGIG (reference sequence). V lost 5 bases, J lost 12 bases, and 9 bases stayed unmatched. The CDR3 length is 12 residues. Turning to this clone: The antigen remains unidentified.

Researchers partitioned CD4+ cells into CD45RA+ naive and CD45RA-negative memory subsets. Execution of the assay was at deep level. Here immunoSEQ multiplex PCR was the method, and the copy in TCRdb shows in-frame clones only, minus some. Found here are about 1 million clones, more than 60% of them singletons; the top ten hold roughly 1.5%. This clonotype was sampled from a young man in good health. Sequenced: memory CD4+ T cells sorted from blood. Subset: CD45RA-negative fraction. The rearrangement joins TRBV30 to TRBJ2-1; 8 positions agree with TRBD2. CDR3 protein: CAWSGSGGRQFF. CDR3 bases: TGTGCCTGGTCAGGGTCGGGGGGGCGGCAGTTCTTC.